The 19 T cell receptor beta chains in this list originate from one sample, sequenced in a study of T cells after posttransplantation cyclophosphamide. Cyclophosphamide on days +3 and +4 followed busulfan-fludarabine conditioning and a marrow graft. This table comes from immunoSEQ multiplex PCR, and its TCRdb copy is limited to in-frame clones, with some not included. The data show some 45,000 clones, less than 95% seen once. The sequences come from PBMCs, collected just over 60 days after allogeneic stem cell transplant with posttransplant cyclophosphamide. The receptors shown here come from a male patient aged 55 to 69 who received an allogeneic stem cell transplant from a related donor and was CMV-positive. Some T cells may be graft donor cells.

The V gene is TRBV2, the J gene TRBJ1-1; TRBD1 aligns across 7 bases. Germline CDR1 is SNHLY and CDR2 is FYNNEI. V gave up 6 bases and J gave up 4 bases; unmatched junction bases: 11. The CDR3 covers 15 residues. CDR3 nucleotides: TGTGCCAGCAGAGTCCAGACAGGGTCGGGCACTGAAGCTTTCTTT. Its protein product is CASRVQTGSGTEAFF.

This chain links TRBV30 with TRBJ1-2; D is possibly TRBD1 (5 bases). The CDR3 covers 13 residues. The ends were cut back, 1 base at V and 5 bases at J, with 11 bases in the middle. CDR1 and CDR2 (germline): GTSNPN, SVGIG (reference sequence). This CDR3 reads CAWSELPGYGYTF. DNA of the CDR3: TGTGCCTGGAGTGAATTACCAGGGTATGGCTACACCTTC. Together with reference TRBV30 and TRBJ1-2, the CDR3 gives the full variable domain: SQTIHQWPATLVQPVGSPLSLECTVEGTSNPNLYWYRQAAGRGLQLLFYSVGIGQISSEVPQNLSASRPQDRQFILSSKKLLLSDSGFYLCAWSELPGYGYTFGSGTRLTVV.

V usage is TRBV2 and J usage is TRBJ1-6; TRBD1 is a possible D gene (5 bases). Germline CDR1 reads SNHLY; CDR2 reads FYNNEI. V was shortened by 7 bases and J by 6 bases, with 16 bases between the two germline ends. This CDR3 is 15 amino acids long. The chain's CDR3 is CASTGGTGFNSPLHF. The CDR3 DNA is TGTGCCAGCACGGGGGGTACAGGATTTAATTCACCCCTCCACTTT.

The J gene is TRBJ1-1, the V gene TRBV27; a weak D match, TRBD1 (6 bases). The CDR3 sequence is 13 residues long. The germline V and J ends were trimmed by 4 bases and 5 bases, with 11 bases remaining between them. The germline CDR1 and CDR2 sequences are MNHEY and SMNVEV (reference sequence). The CDR3 bases are TGTGCCAGCAGTTCAGGGGCGCGGACTGAAGCTTTCTTT. Translation gives CASSSGARTEAFF.

J is TRBJ1-2 and V is TRBV5-6, with a possible D match to TRBD1 (6 bases). Germline assignment: CDR1 SGHDT and CDR2 YYEEEE. This CDR3 region has 14 residues. The V gene lost 4 bases and the J gene lost 3 bases, with 13 bases spanning the gap. CDR3 nucleotide sequence: TGTGCCAGCAGCGCCACAGGGAAGGACTATGGCTACACCTTC. It codes for CASSATGKDYGYTF.

The CDR3 DNA is TGCGCCAGCAGCACAGGGGTGGTGAACACTGAAGCTTTCTTT. It is translated as CASSTGVVNTEAFF. This chain connects TRBV10-1 to TRBJ1-1; 7 bases are a match to TRBD1. The CDR3 is 14 amino acids. V lost 6 bases to trimming and J lost 0 bases; unmatched junction nucleotides: 4. Germline loops: CDR1 WNHNN, CDR2 SYGVQD (reference sequence).

The chain is built from TRBV19 and TRBJ2-5, with D perhaps matching TRBD2 (6 bases). Germline V gives CDR1 LNHDA, CDR2 SQIVND (reference sequence). The V gene lost 10 bases and the J gene lost 2 bases, with 20 bases spanning the gap. The CDR3 is 15 residues long. The CDR3 DNA follows: TGTGCCACCTCGGGCGGGGAGTACTCGCAAGAGACCCAGTACTTC. Protein sequence: CATSGGEYSQETQYF.

The rearrangement links TRBV19 to TRBJ2-1, with D perhaps matching TRBD2 (5 bases). Germline V CDR1 and CDR2: LNHDA, SQIVND (reference sequence). The CDR3 is 13 residues long. Trimming took 6 bases from V and 8 from J, leaving 14 bases between them. In DNA form, the CDR3 reads TGTGCCAGTAGAAACGGGGTGGTCGATGAGCAGTTCTTC. This sequence encodes CASRNGVVDEQFF.

The rearrangement joins TRBV5-4 to TRBJ1-6, with a weak D call TRBD1 (6 bases). Germline CDR1 and CDR2: SGHNT and YYREEE (reference sequence). The CDR3 extends over 14 amino acids. With 2 bases removed from V and 17 bases from J, the gap between germline ends came to 20 bases. CDR3 coding DNA: TGTGCCAGCAGCTTCGGCGGGGGCGGAGGGACTTTCCACTTT. Its translation: CASSFGGGGGTFHF.

The V and J genes are TRBV2 and TRBJ2-5; 10 nucleotides align to TRBD1. V gave up 7 bases and J gave up 5 bases; unmatched junction bases: 7. CDR1 is SNHLY and CDR2 is FYNNEI in the germline V gene. CDR3 length: 14 residues. The CDR3: CASTGTGAGETQYF. In nucleotides, the CDR3 is TGTGCCAGCACGGGGACAGGGGCCGGGGAGACCCAGTACTTC.

Notes on this clone: The junction does not match germline at one end; this may be a read error. Other DNA sequences in the same sample also yield this CDR3. V and J are TRBV2 and TRBJ1-6; no firm D call. Germline V gene data show CDR1 as SNHLY and CDR2 as FYNNEI. CDR3 length equals 13 residues. CDR3 coding DNA: TGTGCCTCCCATGGGCAGGATTATTCCCCCCTCCACTTT. Its protein is CASHGQDYSPLHF.

This rearrangement joins TRBV30 to TRBJ1-1; D call uncertain. CDR1 is GTSNPN and CDR2 is SVGIG in the germline V gene (reference sequence). Trimming cost V 4 bases and J 3 bases, with 12 bases left between them. The CDR3 totals 13 residues. CDR3 amino acids: CAWTAAAHTEAFF. CDR3 in DNA: TGTGCCTGGACCGCTGCAGCGCACACTGAAGCTTTCTTT.

This clone has just a few counts. The gene calls are TRBV7-8 and TRBJ2-5; 13 bases align to TRBD2. The V and J ends lost 5 bases and 5 bases, in that order; junction bases with no gene match: 8. CDR1 SGHVS and CDR2 FQNEAQ come from the germline V gene. This CDR3 is built from 16 residues. CDR3 coding DNA: TGTGCCAGCAGCCTAACTAGCGGGGGGGCCTTGGAGACCCAGTACTTC. Protein product: CASSLTSGGALETQYF.

The chain links TRBV10-3 to TRBJ2-3; perhaps TRBD2 as D (5 bases). This CDR3 has 14 amino acids. Germline V lookup: CDR1 ENHRY, CDR2 SYGVKD. V was clipped by 10 bases and J by 1 base, with 15 bases between them. The CDR3 sequence is CATSRTSGTDTQYF. The DNA for the CDR3 is TGTGCCACCTCCAGGACTTCTGGCACAGATACGCAGTATTTT.

The chain has TRBV15 and TRBJ1-5; TRBD1 matches 8 bases. The ends lost 4 bases at V and 2 bases at J; junction bases unmatched: 13. This CDR3 contains 18 residues. Per the germline V gene, CDR1 is LNHNV and CDR2 is YYDKDF (reference sequence). CDR3 sequence reads: CATSNRRGPGQGNQPQHF. CDR3 nucleotides: TGTGCCACCAGCAATAGAAGGGGTCCGGGACAGGGCAATCAGCCCCAGCATTTT.

The chain couples TRBV5-1 to TRBJ1-2; 9 bases line up with TRBD1. The germline CDR1 and CDR2 sequences are SGHRS and YFSETQ. The CDR3 consists of 16 residues. Trimming cost V 2 bases and J 7 bases; bases outside gene matches: 12. Here the CDR3 reads CASSFGDPGQGSGYTF. The CDR3 nucleotides are TGCGCCAGCAGCTTCGGCGACCCGGGACAGGGAAGTGGCTACACCTTC.

The chain is built from TRBV2 and TRBJ1-2; 11 bases fit TRBD1. This CDR3 comprises 16 residues. Trimming at V came to 1 base and at J to 5 bases, leaving 6 bases not matched to a gene. The germline gives CDR1 SNHLY, CDR2 FYNNEI. The CDR3 bases are TGTGCCAGCAGTGAAGATGGACAGGGGGCAGGGTATGGCTACACCTTC. It translates to CASSEDGQGAGYGYTF.

The gene calls are TRBV18 and TRBJ2-7, with D perhaps TRBD2 (5 bases). The V gene's germline CDR1 is KGHSH and CDR2 LQKENI. The CDR3 runs 16 residues. Trimming left V 0 bases short and J 0 bases short, with 12 bases between. The DNA of the CDR3 is TGTGCCAGCTCACCACCTCCCGGGGTCCCCTCCTACGAGCAGTACTTC. Encoded protein: CASSPPPGVPSYEQYF.

The chain joins TRBV10-3 to TRBJ2-1, with 10 positions matching TRBD1. Unmatched junction bases numbered 10, after V lost 3 bases and J lost 8 bases. This CDR3 comprises 16 residues. CDR1 ENHRY and CDR2 SYGVKD come from the germline V gene. Here the CDR3 DNA reads TGTGCCATCAGTGAAGTACGGGACAGGGGCCCGGATGAGCAGTTCTTC. Translated: CAISEVRDRGPDEQFF.